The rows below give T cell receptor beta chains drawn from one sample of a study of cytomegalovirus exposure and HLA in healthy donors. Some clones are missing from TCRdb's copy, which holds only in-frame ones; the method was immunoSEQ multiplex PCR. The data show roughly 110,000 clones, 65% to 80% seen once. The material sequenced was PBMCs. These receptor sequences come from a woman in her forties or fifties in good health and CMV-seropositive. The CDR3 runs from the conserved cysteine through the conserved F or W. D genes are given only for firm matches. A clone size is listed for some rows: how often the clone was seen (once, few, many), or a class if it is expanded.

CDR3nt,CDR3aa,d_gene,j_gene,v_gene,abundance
TGTGCCAGCAGGGCCTCCGGGGGCACTGAAGCTTTCTTT,CASRASGGTEAFF,-,TRBJ1-1,TRBV2,-
TGTGCCTGGAGTGTACTAGGGGGGGGAGGGTGGCCCCAGCATTTT,CAWSVLGGGGWPQHF,-,TRBJ1-5,TRBV30,-
TGTGCCAGCAGCGTAAACGGGGAAGGGAGACAGCCCCAGCATTTT,CASSVNGEGRQPQHF,-,TRBJ1-5,TRBV9,-
TGTGCCAGCTCACCCTCGAGGGAGAACTATGGCTACACCTTC,CASSPSRENYGYTF,-,TRBJ1-2,TRBV18,once
TGTGCCAGCACCCGGACAGGGCCAGGGAATGAAGCTTTCTTT,CASTRTGPGNEAFF,TRBD1,TRBJ1-1,TRBV6-1,-
TGTGCCAGCAGGTCCCCCTCATTCGGGTATTATGGCTACACCTTC,CASRSPSFGYYGYTF,-,TRBJ1-2,TRBV27,-
TGTGCCAGCAGTGTTTCTCTTGGCTACACCTTC,CASSVSLGYTF,-,TRBJ1-2,TRBV2,-
TGTGCCAGCAGAGCCCTACTGGCTAGCGGGGGACCTCAAGAGACCCAGTACTTC,CASRALLASGGPQETQYF,TRBD2,TRBJ2-5,TRBV2,-
TGTGCCAGCAGCCAAGAGGGCCAGGGAATTTACGATGAGCAGTTCTTC,CASSQEGQGIYDEQFF,-,TRBJ2-1,TRBV4-2,-
TGTGCCAGTAGTCTGACAGGGGGAGCTAACTATGGCTACACCTTC,CASSLTGGANYGYTF,TRBD1,TRBJ1-2,TRBV19,-
TGTGCCAGCAGCCACCTCGACAGGGACCCTTTCTTT,CASSHLDRDPFF,TRBD1,TRBJ1-1,TRBV4-2,-
TGTGCCAGCAGTTTGTGGACAGGGTTGACACCGGGGGAGCTGTTTTTT,CASSLWTGLTPGELFF,TRBD1,TRBJ2-2,TRBV27,-
TGTGCCAGCAGCTTAGGTGCAGGACTAACCTACGAGCAGTACTTC,CASSLGAGLTYEQYF,-,TRBJ2-7,TRBV7-9,-
TGTGCCAGCAGCTTAGTCGCAAAACAGTTCAATCAGCCCCAGCATTTT,CASSLVAKQFNQPQHF,-,TRBJ1-5,TRBV7-8,-
TGTGCCAGCAGTACAGGGGGCTCCGGAAACACCATATATTTT,CASSTGGSGNTIYF,TRBD1,TRBJ1-3,TRBV28,-
TGTGCCAGCAGCTCAATAGCGGGGGGGATGGGAGATACGCAGTATTTT,CASSSIAGGMGDTQYF,TRBD2,TRBJ2-3,TRBV7-3,-
TGTGCCAGCAGTGGACAGGGTGAAACTGAAGCTTTCTTT,CASSGQGETEAFF,TRBD1,TRBJ1-1,TRBV2,-
TGTGCCTGGAGTGTATTTAGCGGGAACCCTACGAGGCAGTACTTC,CAWSVFSGNPTRQYF,TRBD2,TRBJ2-7,TRBV30,-
TGTGCCAGCAGCTTCTGGTCGGAGTTGGTTGGCTACACCTTC,CASSFWSELVGYTF,-,TRBJ1-2,TRBV13,few
TGTGCCAGCAGCTTGACAGGGGTCTCCTACGAGCAGTACTTC,CASSLTGVSYEQYF,TRBD1,TRBJ2-7,TRBV5-4,few
TGTGCCAGCAGCCTTTTGGGGGGATCTAACTATGGCTACACCTTC,CASSLLGGSNYGYTF,-,TRBJ1-2,TRBV28,few
TGCGCCAGCAGCCAAGGACAGTCGGGGGCCAACGTCCTGACTTTC,CASSQGQSGANVLTF,-,TRBJ2-6,TRBV4-3,-
TGTGCCAGCAGCTTAATAGGGGCGAATGAGCAGTTCTTC,CASSLIGANEQFF,-,TRBJ2-1,TRBV11-2,-
TGTGCCAGCAGTCTCAGGGGTTTTGTGTTCAACGAGCAGTACTTC,CASSLRGFVFNEQYF,-,TRBJ2-7,TRBV28,-
TGTGCCAGTAGGCAGCCGGACAGGGGAGGTAACTATGGCTACACCTTC,CASRQPDRGGNYGYTF,TRBD1,TRBJ1-2,TRBV19,-
TGTGCCTGGACCGGGACTAGCTTAAAAGATACGCAGTATTTT,CAWTGTSLKDTQYF,TRBD2,TRBJ2-3,TRBV30,-
TGTGCCAGCAGTGCCCGATGGCAGTCTGAGACCCAGTACTTC,CASSARWQSETQYF,-,TRBJ2-5,TRBV27,-
TGTGCCAGCTCACCACGAAAGGACTACTCCTACGAGCAGTACTTC,CASSPRKDYSYEQYF,-,TRBJ2-7,TRBV18,-
TGCAGCGTTTATACTAGGCAGAACACCGGGGAGCTGTTTTTT,CSVYTRQNTGELFF,-,TRBJ2-2,TRBV29-1,-
TGCGCCAGCAGCTTCGCACCGGGACAGAAAAAAAATCAGCCCCAGCATTTT,CASSFAPGQKKNQPQHF,TRBD1,TRBJ1-5,TRBV4-1,-
TGTGCCAGCAGCCCTGACTTCAGGGGCTACGAGCAGTACTTC,CASSPDFRGYEQYF,-,TRBJ2-7,TRBV7-2,-
TGTGCCAGCAGTTCCTACTATTCAGGGGGTGGGCAAGAGACCCAGTACTTC,CASSSYYSGGGQETQYF,TRBD1,TRBJ2-5,TRBV27,-
TGTGCCAGCAGCCCCTTGGGGCTAGCGGGGGGGCCGGGCGGGGAGCTGTTTTTT,CASSPLGLAGGPGGELFF,TRBD2,TRBJ2-2,TRBV9,-
TGTGCCAGCAGCACGTCGGGACAGGGGCATGAGCAGTACTTC,CASSTSGQGHEQYF,TRBD1,TRBJ2-7,TRBV7-9,-
TGCGCCAGCAGCTTGCCCTCACTAAGCACAGATACGCAGTATTTT,CASSLPSLSTDTQYF,-,TRBJ2-3,TRBV5-1,-
TGCAGCGTTCAGAAAGGGGGCGTGGGGACGACTGAAGCTTTCTTT,CSVQKGGVGTTEAFF,TRBD1,TRBJ1-1,TRBV29-1,-
TGTGCCAGCACTGAGTGGACTAGCGGCCTGGGGGAGACCCAGTACTTC,CASTEWTSGLGETQYF,TRBD2,TRBJ2-5,TRBV2,-
TGCGCCAGCAGCTCGGAAGGGAGGGGGACCTACGAGCAGTACTTC,CASSSEGRGTYEQYF,-,TRBJ2-7,TRBV5-1,-
TGCGCCAGCAGCTTGGATACAGGGGAAGCGTTTTTT,CASSLDTGEAFF,TRBD1,TRBJ1-1,TRBV5-1,few
TGTGCCAGCAGCGCGACAGGGACCCACCCAGATACGCAGTATTTT,CASSATGTHPDTQYF,TRBD1,TRBJ2-3,TRBV9,-
TGTGCCACTAAAGGACAGGGTAGCTCCTACGAGCAGTACTTC,CATKGQGSSYEQYF,TRBD1,TRBJ2-7,TRBV2,-
TGTGCCAGCAGTTACTCGACCAGGGTTGATAATTCACCCCTCCACTTT,CASSYSTRVDNSPLHF,-,TRBJ1-6,TRBV6-5,-
TGTGCCAGCAGTCGAGGGGGACTACCCCAAGAGGCCCAGTACTTC,CASSRGGLPQEAQYF,-,TRBJ2-5,TRBV28,-
TGTGCCAGTAGTATTAGTGAAGGACAGGGAACCTACGAGCAGTACTTC,CASSISEGQGTYEQYF,TRBD1,TRBJ2-7,TRBV19,once
TGTGCCAGCAGCTTACCGGGGAACACTGAAGCTTTCTTT,CASSLPGNTEAFF,-,TRBJ1-1,TRBV7-9,many